A selection of T cell receptor beta chains follows, all from one sample in a study of blood T cell repertoires in COVID-19. Sequencing was performed with immunoSEQ multiplex PCR; in TCRdb, only in-frame clones are kept and a portion is missing. The sample yields some 130,000 clones, roughly 86% seen once. Input material: peripheral blood. Receptor source: a woman aged 50 to 60 who had recovered from COVID-19. Each CDR3 is given with its conserved first and last residue. The order of the fields is V gene, clone size, D gene, J gene, CDR3 length, CDR3 DNA, CDR3 protein. The D gene is left open where the match is weak. Clone sizes are given selectively: once, few, many, or a class where the clone is expanded.

v_call: TRBV11-3
clone_size: NA
d_call: NA
j_call: TRBJ2-7
cdr3_length: 14
cdr3_nt: TGTGCCAGCAGCTTAGGGTTGAGCTCCTACGAGCAGTACTTC
cdr3_aa: CASSLGLSSYEQYF

v_call: TRBV19
clone_size: NA
d_call: NA
j_call: TRBJ1-2
cdr3_length: 12
cdr3_nt: TGTGCCAGTAGTCCCTCCTACTATGGCTACACCTTC
cdr3_aa: CASSPSYYGYTF

v_call: TRBV19
clone_size: medium-sized
d_call: NA
j_call: TRBJ1-1
cdr3_length: 13
cdr3_nt: TGTGCCAGTAGTACGGACGATCGGGGTGAAGCTTTCTTT
cdr3_aa: CASSTDDRGEAFF

v_call: TRBV5-1
clone_size: once
d_call: TRBD2
j_call: TRBJ2-2
cdr3_length: 15
cdr3_nt: TGCGCCAGCAGCTTGTTTGGGAGGGACACCGGGGAGCTGTTTTTT
cdr3_aa: CASSLFGRDTGELFF

v_call: TRBV6-2/TRBV6-3
clone_size: NA
d_call: TRBD1
j_call: TRBJ2-7
cdr3_length: 14
cdr3_nt: TGTGCCAGCAGTTACGGGACAGCCTCCTACGAGCAGTACTTC
cdr3_aa: CASSYGTASYEQYF

v_call: TRBV19
clone_size: NA
d_call: TRBD1
j_call: TRBJ1-1
cdr3_length: 14
cdr3_nt: TGTGCCAGTAGAACAGGACAGGGGGCGACTGAAGCTTTCTTT
cdr3_aa: CASRTGQGATEAFF

v_call: TRBV10-1
clone_size: NA
d_call: NA
j_call: TRBJ1-3
cdr3_length: 13
cdr3_nt: TGCGCCAGCAGTGAGATGACCAGGGACACCATATATTTT
cdr3_aa: CASSEMTRDTIYF

v_call: TRBV19
clone_size: once
d_call: NA
j_call: TRBJ1-5
cdr3_length: 16
cdr3_nt: TGTGCCAGTAGCCCGGACGGGGGTCGACGTTATCAGCCCCAGCATTTT
cdr3_aa: CASSPDGGRRYQPQHF

v_call: TRBV24-1
clone_size: NA
d_call: NA
j_call: TRBJ1-2
cdr3_length: 12
cdr3_nt: TGTGCCCCGACCGGGGGTAGCTATGGCTACACCTTC
cdr3_aa: CAPTGGSYGYTF

v_call: TRBV5-5
clone_size: NA
d_call: NA
j_call: TRBJ2-1
cdr3_length: 14
cdr3_nt: TGTGCCAGCAGCTTGGCGTACTCCTACAATGAGCAGTTCTTC
cdr3_aa: CASSLAYSYNEQFF

v_call: TRBV19
clone_size: NA
d_call: TRBD2
j_call: TRBJ2-1
cdr3_length: 16
cdr3_nt: TGTGCCAGTAGTACCCTAGCGGGAGGGTCCTACAATGAGCAGTTCTTC
cdr3_aa: CASSTLAGGSYNEQFF

v_call: TRBV7-2
clone_size: NA
d_call: TRBD1
j_call: TRBJ1-6
cdr3_length: 14
cdr3_nt: TGTGCCAGCAGCTTACCGGGACAGAATTCACCCCTCCACTTT
cdr3_aa: CASSLPGQNSPLHF

v_call: TRBV7-2
clone_size: NA
d_call: TRBD1
j_call: TRBJ2-7
cdr3_length: 15
cdr3_nt: TGTGCCAGCAGTTTCGCCGGGACAGGGGCGTACGAGCAGTACTTC
cdr3_aa: CASSFAGTGAYEQYF

v_call: TRBV24-1
clone_size: NA
d_call: NA
j_call: TRBJ2-1
cdr3_length: 15
cdr3_nt: TGTGCCACCAGTAACCCCACTTGGGGGGTGAATGAGCAGTTCTTC
cdr3_aa: CATSNPTWGVNEQFF

v_call: TRBV5-5
clone_size: NA
d_call: NA
j_call: TRBJ1-2
cdr3_length: 15
cdr3_nt: TGTGCCAGCAGCTTGGTTGCAGGGGCTGGTTATGGCTACACCTTC
cdr3_aa: CASSLVAGAGYGYTF

v_call: TRBV3-1/TRBV3-2
clone_size: once
d_call: NA
j_call: TRBJ2-3
cdr3_length: 16
cdr3_nt: TGTGCCAGCAGCCAAGATCCAGTTTTCTTCACAGATACGCAGTATTTT
cdr3_aa: CASSQDPVFFTDTQYF

v_call: TRBV5-1
clone_size: once
d_call: NA
j_call: TRBJ2-1
cdr3_length: 15
cdr3_nt: TGCGCCAGCAGCTTGGTCGGGACTCGGGGCAATGAGCAGTTCTTC
cdr3_aa: CASSLVGTRGNEQFF

v_call: TRBV19
clone_size: NA
d_call: NA
j_call: TRBJ1-2
cdr3_length: 15
cdr3_nt: TGTGCCAGTAACTCCCTAGCGGGGGGGAGCTATGGCTACACCTTC
cdr3_aa: CASNSLAGGSYGYTF

v_call: TRBV14
clone_size: NA
d_call: TRBD1
j_call: TRBJ1-1
cdr3_length: 15
cdr3_nt: TGTGCCAGCAGCCAGACGACAGGGGGGAACACTGAAGCTTTCTTT
cdr3_aa: CASSQTTGGNTEAFF

v_call: TRBV2
clone_size: NA
d_call: TRBD2
j_call: TRBJ2-3
cdr3_length: 14
cdr3_nt: TGTGCCTACCTCAGCGGGGGCTTCACAGATACGCAGTATTTT
cdr3_aa: CAYLSGGFTDTQYF

v_call: TRBV20-1
clone_size: NA
d_call: NA
j_call: TRBJ1-4
cdr3_length: 14
cdr3_nt: TGCAGTGCTAGTGTCCCAGGGTTTCATGAAAAACTGTTTTTT
cdr3_aa: CSASVPGFHEKLFF

v_call: TRBV7-7
clone_size: NA
d_call: NA
j_call: TRBJ2-5
cdr3_length: 14
cdr3_nt: TGTGCCAGCAGCCCTCGGACATCTCAAGAGACCCAGTACTTC
cdr3_aa: CASSPRTSQETQYF

v_call: TRBV14
clone_size: NA
d_call: NA
j_call: TRBJ1-2
cdr3_length: 13
cdr3_nt: TGTGCCAGCAGCCAAGATAGAATCTATGGCTACACCTTC
cdr3_aa: CASSQDRIYGYTF

v_call: TRBV5-1
clone_size: NA
d_call: TRBD1
j_call: TRBJ1-1
cdr3_length: 15
cdr3_nt: TGCGCCAGCAGCTTGCTCGGGACAGGGAACACTGAAGCTTTCTTT
cdr3_aa: CASSLLGTGNTEAFF

v_call: TRBV7-9
clone_size: NA
d_call: NA
j_call: TRBJ2-1
cdr3_length: 13
cdr3_nt: TGTGCCAGCAGCTTGAACTTACCCAATGAGCAGTTCTTC
cdr3_aa: CASSLNLPNEQFF

v_call: TRBV15
clone_size: NA
d_call: TRBD1
j_call: TRBJ2-1
cdr3_length: 14
cdr3_nt: TGTGCCACCAAAGACAGGGGGTACTACAATGAGCAGTTCTTC
cdr3_aa: CATKDRGYYNEQFF

v_call: TRBV7-3
clone_size: NA
d_call: TRBD1
j_call: TRBJ1-6
cdr3_length: 13
cdr3_nt: TGTGCCAGCAGCCGGGACAGTAATTCACCCCTCCACTTT
cdr3_aa: CASSRDSNSPLHF

v_call: TRBV2
clone_size: NA
d_call: TRBD2
j_call: TRBJ2-2
cdr3_length: 15
cdr3_nt: TGTGCCAGCAGGCTCGCTAGCGGGGGGACCGGGGAGCTGTTTTTT
cdr3_aa: CASRLASGGTGELFF

v_call: TRBV5-5
clone_size: NA
d_call: NA
j_call: TRBJ1-1
cdr3_length: 14
cdr3_nt: TGTGCCAGCAGCTTGTATGCGGGAGGCACTGAAGCTTTCTTT
cdr3_aa: CASSLYAGGTEAFF

v_call: TRBV18
clone_size: NA
d_call: TRBD1
j_call: TRBJ2-7
cdr3_length: 16
cdr3_nt: TGTGCCAGCTCACCACAGACCGGGACAGGGGGTTACGAGCAGTACTTC
cdr3_aa: CASSPQTGTGGYEQYF

v_call: TRBV6-5
clone_size: few
d_call: NA
j_call: TRBJ2-3
cdr3_length: 15
cdr3_nt: TGTGCCAGCAGCGCGACTAATGAGGAATTCTATACGCAGTATTTT
cdr3_aa: CASSATNEEFYTQYF

v_call: TRBV10-3
clone_size: NA
d_call: NA
j_call: TRBJ2-5
cdr3_length: 16
cdr3_nt: TGTGCCATCAGTGAGTCGAATTTAGGGACAAAAGAGACCCAGTACTTC
cdr3_aa: CAISESNLGTKETQYF

v_call: TRBV11-2
clone_size: NA
d_call: NA
j_call: TRBJ2-3
cdr3_length: 14
cdr3_nt: TGTGCCAGCAGCTTAGGAGGGCGCACAGATACGCAGTATTTT
cdr3_aa: CASSLGGRTDTQYF

v_call: TRBV7-9
clone_size: NA
d_call: TRBD1
j_call: TRBJ2-7
cdr3_length: 15
cdr3_nt: TGTGCCAGCAGCTTTCGAACAGGGGACGGCTACGAGCAGTACTTC
cdr3_aa: CASSFRTGDGYEQYF

v_call: TRBV2
clone_size: NA
d_call: TRBD2
j_call: TRBJ2-3
cdr3_length: 14
cdr3_nt: TGTGCCAGCAGTGAGACTAGCGGGGGGTGGACGCAGTATTTT
cdr3_aa: CASSETSGGWTQYF

v_call: TRBV4-3
clone_size: NA
d_call: NA
j_call: TRBJ1-4
cdr3_length: 15
cdr3_nt: TGCGCCAGCAGCCAAGATGGGACTTCTAATGAAAAACTGTTTTTT
cdr3_aa: CASSQDGTSNEKLFF

v_call: TRBV30
clone_size: NA
d_call: NA
j_call: TRBJ2-7
cdr3_length: 13
cdr3_nt: TGTGCCTGGAGTGTCGGGTCAGGGCTAAAGCAGTACTTC
cdr3_aa: CAWSVGSGLKQYF

v_call: TRBV5-4
clone_size: NA
d_call: NA
j_call: TRBJ1-2
cdr3_length: 14
cdr3_nt: TGTGCCAGCAGCTTGGACAGGGCTAACTATGGCTACACCTTC
cdr3_aa: CASSLDRANYGYTF